Listed below are T cell receptor beta chains from one sample, sequenced in a study of multiple sclerosis patients with progressive multifocal leukoencephalopathy. The protocol was immunoSEQ multiplex PCR, while the TCRdb copy is restricted to in-frame clones and leaves out a portion. This table holds about 31,000 clones, about 91% found once. Sample: PBMCs, taken from a patient treated with natalizumab. These receptors originate from a woman between 40 and 50 years old with progressive multifocal leukoencephalopathy. Each CDR3 is given with its conserved first and last residue. The D gene is left open where the match is weak. Some rows have no size entry. The others give once, few or many, or a class for an expanded clone.

CDR3nt	CDR3aa	j_gene	abundance	v_gene	d_gene
TGTGCCAGCAGGAGACAGGGGGCGACCCAGAACTATGGCTACACCTTC	CASRRQGATQNYGYTF	TRBJ1-2	-	TRBV7-2	TRBD1
TGTGCCAGCAGTTACCAGGGCCACCAGCCCCAGCATTTT	CASSYQGHQPQHF	TRBJ1-5	-	TRBV6-6	-
TGTGCCAGCAGCTCATTCAGGGGGGCGGAGACCCAGTACTTC	CASSSFRGAETQYF	TRBJ2-5	-	TRBV5-6	-
TGTGCCAGCAGGGCTGGGGATACGCAGTATTTT	CASRAGDTQYF	TRBJ2-3	-	TRBV6-1	-
TGTGCCAGCAGCGTAGCCCTAGCGGGCTACACCGGGGAGCTGTTTTTT	CASSVALAGYTGELFF	TRBJ2-2	few	TRBV9	TRBD2
TGTGCCAGCAGCTTGTCGGGCCTGGCTAGCGGACAAGAGACCCAGTACTTC	CASSLSGLASGQETQYF	TRBJ2-5	-	TRBV7-2	TRBD2
TGTGCCAGCAGCGTAGATATCAGGGGGCTGACCGGGGAGCTGTTTTTT	CASSVDIRGLTGELFF	TRBJ2-2	-	TRBV9	TRBD1
TGTGCCAGCAGTTACCACTCTAGCGGGGGGGCAGATACGCAGTATTTT	CASSYHSSGGADTQYF	TRBJ2-3	medium-sized	TRBV6-5	TRBD2
TGTGCCAGCAGCTGGACAGATAGCTCTCAGCCCCAGCATTTT	CASSWTDSSQPQHF	TRBJ1-5	-	TRBV5-8	-
TGTGCCAGCAGCTTAGGATTAACAGGGGGCGCGAACACTGAAGCTTTCTTT	CASSLGLTGGANTEAFF	TRBJ1-1	once	TRBV7-2	TRBD1
TGTGCCAGTAGTCCGATTTATTCCGGGACAGCGGGCTACGAGCAGTACTTC	CASSPIYSGTAGYEQYF	TRBJ2-7	few	TRBV19	-
TGTGCCAGCAGAAGACAAGGGAGGGAGGAGACTGAAGCTTTCTTT	CASRRQGREETEAFF	TRBJ1-1	once	TRBV21-1	-
TGTGCCAGCAGCTTAACGGGGCGCGGAGGAAACAATGAGCAGTTCTTC	CASSLTGRGGNNEQFF	TRBJ2-1	-	TRBV7-3	-
TGTGCCAGCAGCTTGTATCAGGGGGCGGGCACCTTC	CASSLYQGAGTF	TRBJ1-2	-	TRBV5-4	TRBD1
TGTGCCAGCAGCTTATTTTTTACGAACACTGAAGCTTTCTTT	CASSLFFTNTEAFF	TRBJ1-1	-	TRBV5-6	-
TGTGCCAGCAGTGTAGGGAGCACCGGGGAGCTGTTTTTT	CASSVGSTGELFF	TRBJ2-2	-	TRBV2	-
TGTGCCAGCAGCTTAGGGCCCACAGGGGCTCAGGAGGAGCAGTACTTC	CASSLGPTGAQEEQYF	TRBJ2-7	-	TRBV7-6	TRBD1
TGTGCCAGCAGTAAGGGGAGTGTAGAGACCCAGTACTTC	CASSKGSVETQYF	TRBJ2-5	-	TRBV11-3	-
TGTGCCAGTAGTTCAGACGTCTTTCCACCCTTCAATAATTCACCCCTCCACTTT	CASSSDVFPPFNNSPLHF	TRBJ1-6	-	TRBV19	-
TGCGCCAGCAGTGGAAGGGCGGGGCGCCAAGAGACCCAGTACTTC	CASSGRAGRQETQYF	TRBJ2-5	-	TRBV10-2	-
TGTGCCAGCAGCTTAGTTGTTGCGGGGGGGCTCACAGATACGCAGTATTTT	CASSLVVAGGLTDTQYF	TRBJ2-3	once	TRBV7-2	TRBD2
TGTGCCAGCAGCTTAGGAGGGACAGGCCCCACAAATACGCAGTATTTT	CASSLGGTGPTNTQYF	TRBJ2-3	-	TRBV9	TRBD1
TGTGCCAGCATGGGGGCTCGCTATGGCTACACCTTC	CASMGARYGYTF	TRBJ1-2	-	TRBV28	-
TGTGCCAGTAGTATAGAGGCGGGGGAAGCTTTCTTT	CASSIEAGEAFF	TRBJ1-1	few	TRBV19	-
TGTGCCAGCAGCCCCTCAAGCGGGGGCCCAACCGGGGAGCTGTTTTTT	CASSPSSGGPTGELFF	TRBJ2-2	-	TRBV2	TRBD2
TGTGCCAGCTCGGCGGGACTAGCGGGAGACGAGCAGTACTTC	CASSAGLAGDEQYF	TRBJ2-7	-	TRBV18	TRBD2
TGTGCCAGCAGCTTGCTACAGGGGGGGCTAGTGGGCTACACCTTC	CASSLLQGGLVGYTF	TRBJ1-2	-	TRBV5-4	TRBD1
TGTGCCAGCTCACGGGACAGAAAAAATTCACCCCTCCACTTT	CASSRDRKNSPLHF	TRBJ1-6	-	TRBV18	TRBD1
TGTGCCAGCAGCACCGGGACAGGAGCCTACGAGCAGTACTTC	CASSTGTGAYEQYF	TRBJ2-7	-	TRBV27	TRBD1
TGTGCCAGCGCGTTGGGGGGGCCGGAGACCTACAATGAGCAGTTCTTC	CASALGGPETYNEQFF	TRBJ2-1	-	TRBV11-1	-
TGTGCCAGCAGTGATAGCAGGAACTATGGCTACACCTTC	CASSDSRNYGYTF	TRBJ1-2	-	TRBV2	-
TGTGCCAGCAGCTTGGAGAGCCTTCCGAATACGCAGTATTTT	CASSLESLPNTQYF	TRBJ2-3	-	TRBV7-2	-
TGTGCCAGCAGCTATGACAGGGGGCACAACGAGCAGTACTTC	CASSYDRGHNEQYF	TRBJ2-7	-	TRBV7-2	TRBD1
TGTGCCAGCAGCTTAGCCCCGTCCCCGAACACTGAAGCTTTCTTT	CASSLAPSPNTEAFF	TRBJ1-1	-	TRBV7-2	-
TGCGCCAGCAGCCCAGGGGAAGGCTACACCTTC	CASSPGEGYTF	TRBJ1-2	few	TRBV5-1	-
TGTGCCAGCAGCCCACTAGCCGGGGGCTATGGCTACACCTTC	CASSPLAGGYGYTF	TRBJ1-2	-	TRBV7-9	-
TGCGCCAGCAGCCGGGACAGGGGGCTTCCAGAGACCCAGTACTTC	CASSRDRGLPETQYF	TRBJ2-5	-	TRBV4-3	TRBD1
TGTGCCAGCAGCTTAGGGGCATTGGGCAATCAGCCCCAGCATTTT	CASSLGALGNQPQHF	TRBJ1-5	-	TRBV7-2	-
TGTGCCAGCACCCCCCAGAGGGCCAGGAACACTGAAGCTTTCTTT	CASTPQRARNTEAFF	TRBJ1-1	-	TRBV11-2	-
TGTGCCAGCAGTTCCCCTACAGGGGGCCCTGAAGCTTTCTTT	CASSSPTGGPEAFF	TRBJ1-1	once	TRBV6-5	TRBD1
TGTGCCAGCAGCATTTATAGCGGGAGCGCCGGGGAGCTGTTTTTT	CASSIYSGSAGELFF	TRBJ2-2	-	TRBV7-2	TRBD2
TGTGCCAGCAGTTTGGACAGCCGGGGGACCCAGTACTTC	CASSLDSRGTQYF	TRBJ2-5	-	TRBV7-9	-
TGTGCCAGCAGCCAAGCCCAGGGAGGCGAAGAGACCCAGTACTTC	CASSQAQGGEETQYF	TRBJ2-5	-	TRBV5-4	-
TGTGCCAGCAGTGGGGGGCTCAGAGAACCCCTCCACTTT	CASSGGLREPLHF	TRBJ1-6	-	TRBV2	-
TGTGCCAGCAGGGCCTCGGGACGGACGGGGACCGGGGAGCTGTTTTTT	CASRASGRTGTGELFF	TRBJ2-2	-	TRBV27	-
TGTGCCAGTAAACCTGGAGGGCCAGCAGATACGCAGTATTTT	CASKPGGPADTQYF	TRBJ2-3	once	TRBV19	-
TGCGCCAGCAGCCAAGGCACGACCATCACAGATACGCAGTATTTT	CASSQGTTITDTQYF	TRBJ2-3	once	TRBV4-3	-
TGTGCCAGCAGTGAAGTAGGAGGACAGGGGGCTAACTATGGCTACACCTTC	CASSEVGGQGANYGYTF	TRBJ1-2	-	TRBV6-1	TRBD1
TGCGCCAGCAGCCAAGATCTGGGGGCCGGGATGTACGAGCAGTACTTC	CASSQDLGAGMYEQYF	TRBJ2-7	-	TRBV4-3	-
TGCGCCAGCAGCCAAGATACGGTTTTTCAGCCCCAGCATTTT	CASSQDTVFQPQHF	TRBJ1-5	-	TRBV4-3	-
TGTGCCAGCAGCATAACTAGCGGGAGTTTTGAGACCCAGTACTTC	CASSITSGSFETQYF	TRBJ2-5	-	TRBV6-5	TRBD2
TGCGCCAGCAGCTTGGGCGGTGGGGAGACCCAGTACTTC	CASSLGGGETQYF	TRBJ2-5	-	TRBV5-1	-
TGTGCCAGCAGTGAAGCCCCAGGGACAGGGCTCCTCTACGAGCAGTACTTC	CASSEAPGTGLLYEQYF	TRBJ2-7	few	TRBV6-1	TRBD1